One and the same sample provided the 29 T cell receptor beta chains below, sequenced in a study of a mutant IDH1 vaccine in newly diagnosed glioma. These TCRs are of unknown antigen specificity. Profiling relied on immunoSEQ multiplex PCR, and the TCRdb table lists in-frame clones only, not all of them. The repertoire holds 60,000 to 65,000 clones, roughly 80% seen once, with roughly 5% in the top ten. The time point denotes: week 35, safety follow-up. A 20-mer mutant IDH1 peptide at 300 ug was injected subcutaneously with topical imiquimod. This specimen consisted of PBMCs, obtained from a glioma patient whose treatment included an IDH1 peptide vaccine. All receptors come from a man aged 40-50 years with glioma.

The chain employs TRBV27 and TRBJ2-7; either TRBD1 or TRBD2 may supply D (7 bases each). Germline V gene lookup returns CDR1 MNHEY and CDR2 SMNVEV (reference sequence). The V gene lost 3 bases and the J gene lost 5 bases, with 29 bases spanning the gap. This CDR3 has 19 amino acids. This CDR3 reads CASSFGGPGAGQSRDEQYF. The CDR3 region has the DNA TGTGCCAGCAGTTTTGGGGGCCCCGGAGCGGGACAGTCAAGGGACGAGCAGTACTTC.

This rearrangement joins TRBV25-1 to TRBJ2-6, with TRBD2 as a possible D gene (5 bases). Germline assignment: CDR1 MGHDK and CDR2 SYGVNS. This CDR3 has 13 amino acids. Trimming stripped 11 bases from V and 3 bases from J, with 11 bases between. CDR3 residues: CASGSLGANVLTF. The CDR3 DNA is TGTGCCTCGGGGTCCCTTGGGGCCAACGTCCTGACTTTC. The full variable domain, completed using reference TRBV25-1 and TRBJ2-6, is EADIYQTPRYLVIGTGKKITLECSQTMGHDKMYWYQQDPGMELHLIHYSYGVNSTEKGDLSSESTVSRIRTEHFPLTLESARPSHTSQYLCASGSLGANVLTFGAGSRLTVL.

The chain has TRBV5-6 and TRBJ2-1; D possibly corresponds to TRBD2 (6 bases). This CDR3 is built from 14 residues. CDR1 SGHDT and CDR2 YYEEEE come from the germline V gene. V was clipped by 3 bases and J by 1 base, with 8 bases between them. The CDR3 reads CASSWRESYNEQFF. CDR3 DNA sequence: TGTGCCAGCAGCTGGCGGGAATCCTACAATGAGCAGTTCTTC.

There are a few counts of this clone. The chain is built from TRBV5-5 and TRBJ1-1, with D possibly being TRBD1 (6 bases). This CDR3 contains 14 residues. V dropped 6 bases and J dropped 5 bases, with 17 bases sitting between them. The germline gives CDR1 SGHKS, CDR2 YYEKEE (reference sequence). The CDR3 region has the DNA TGTGCCAGCACATGGCAGGGGTTAAGGACTGAAGCTTTCTTT. It encodes CASTWQGLRTEAFF.

The rearrangement joins TRBV4-3 to TRBJ2-7, with TRBD2 identical over 7 bases. The CDR3 consists of 14 residues. Germline CDR1 is LGHNA and CDR2 is YSLEER. Trimming cost V 2 bases and J 1 base; bases outside gene matches: 2. The CDR3 spells CASSQQAGSYEQYF. The CDR3 bases are TGCGCCAGCAGCCAACAAGCGGGGTCCTACGAGCAGTACTTC.

This clone was seen more than once but under ten times. This chain joins TRBV4-1 and TRBJ1-1; 11 bases are shared with TRBD1. V was clipped by 3 bases and J by 7 bases; unmatched bases: 7. From germline, CDR1 is MGHRA and CDR2 YSYEKL. The length of the CDR3 is 15 residues. CDR3 DNA sequence: TGCGCCAGCAGCCAGACCCGGACAGGGGGCGATGAAGCTTTCTTT. Translating gives CASSQTRTGGDEAFF.

This chain joins TRBV10-1 and TRBJ1-5; D unclear. CDR3 length equals 12 residues. Trimming removed 2 bases from V and 5 bases from J, with 4 bases in between. The germline CDR1 and CDR2 sequences are WNHNN and SYGVQD (reference sequence). The CDR3, as DNA: TGCGCCAGCAGTGAGACGTATCAGCCCCAGCATTTT. Amino acids: CASSETYQPQHF.

The chain uses TRBV5-4 and TRBJ2-3, with D possibly called TRBD1 or TRBD2 (5 bases each). V lost 3 bases, J lost 4 bases, and 12 bases lay in between. The CDR3 length is 14 residues. Germline-derived CDR1 and CDR2 are SGHNT and YYREEE (reference sequence). DNA for the CDR3: TGTGCCAGCAGCTCTCCAGGGAGAGCAGATACGCAGTATTTT. Its translation is CASSSPGRADTQYF.

The chain couples TRBV5-6 to TRBJ2-7, with D possibly matching TRBD2 (6 bases). Trimming took off 2 bases at V and 0 bases at J, with 15 bases between the two ends. The germline gives CDR1 SGHDT, CDR2 YYEEEE. This CDR3 is 16 amino acids long. CDR3 sequence (DNA): TGTGCCAGCAGCTTTCCTGGACTAATCGACTCCTACGAGCAGTACTTC. Translation gives CASSFPGLIDSYEQYF. Variable domain in full (rest from reference TRBV5-6 and TRBJ2-7): DAGVTQSPTHLIKTRGQQVTLRCSPKSGHDTVSWYQQALGQGPQFIFQYYEEEERQRGNFPDRFSGHQFPNYSSELNVNALLLGDSALYLCASSFPGLIDSYEQYFGPGTRLTVT.

As DNA, the CDR3 is TGTGCCAGCAGAGGGACAGGGGACTACACCTTC. Its protein is CASRGTGDYTF. The rearrangement links TRBV5-6 to TRBJ1-2, with 10 bases identical to TRBD1. Germline assignment: CDR1 SGHDT and CDR2 YYEEEE. This CDR3 region has 11 residues. Trimming at V came to 5 bases and at J to 10 bases, leaving 2 bases not matched to a gene.

The gene calls are TRBV15 and TRBJ2-3; tentative D call: TRBD2 (6 bases). The length of the CDR3 is 16 residues. Germline lookup yields CDR1 LNHNV and CDR2 YYDKDF (reference sequence). Trimming stripped 0 bases from V and 2 bases from J, with 12 bases between. CDR3: CATSREGGRDTDTQYF. The CDR3 DNA reads TGTGCCACCAGCAGAGAGGGGGGAAGGGACACAGATACGCAGTATTTT.

The gene calls are TRBV19 and TRBJ1-5; 8 bases match TRBD1. The trim removed 3 bases at V and 6 bases at J, leaving 7 bases unmatched. CDR1 LNHDA and CDR2 SQIVND come from the germline V gene (reference sequence). This CDR3 region has 15 residues. CDR3 protein: CASSIPRGRIQPQHF. CDR3 in DNA: TGTGCCAGTAGTATCCCCAGGGGGCGGATTCAGCCCCAGCATTTT.

V gene TRBV10-2 combines with J gene TRBJ2-7; possible D gene TRBD1, 6 bases. Germline loops: CDR1 WSHSY, CDR2 SAAADI. The CDR3 runs 14 residues. Trimming took off 1 base at V and 2 bases at J, with 9 bases between the two ends. CDR3 nucleotides: TGCGCCAGCAGTGAGTGGGGGCGAACCTACGAGCAGTACTTC. Translation gives CASSEWGRTYEQYF.

This clone was seen a handful of times. V gene TRBV6-4 combines with J gene TRBJ2-3; 8 nucleotides agree with TRBD1. Germline V CDR1 and CDR2: MRHNA, SNTAGT. The CDR3 extends over 16 amino acids. The trim removed 2 bases at V and 5 bases at J, leaving 9 bases unmatched. The CDR3 loop is CASSDTRQGPEDTQYF. The CDR3 DNA reads TGTGCCAGCAGTGACACGAGACAGGGGCCGGAAGATACGCAGTATTTT.

This clone came up once. As DNA, the CDR3 is TGTGCCAGCAGCGCCGAGGACGGATTATACAATGAGCAGTTCTTC. As protein: CASSAEDGLYNEQFF. The chain links TRBV7-6 to TRBJ2-1; D uncertain. The CDR3 covers 15 residues. Germline lookup yields CDR1 SGHVS and CDR2 FNYEAQ. V shed 5 bases and J shed 4 bases, with 15 bases lying between them.

The gene calls are TRBV13 and TRBJ2-7, with D perhaps TRBD2 (6 bases). The germline V gene has CDR1 PRHDT and CDR2 FYEKMQ (reference sequence). The CDR3 has 13 residues. The ends were cut back, 4 bases at V and 4 bases at J, with 11 bases in the middle. This chain's CDR3 is CASSWVGTYEQYF. CDR3 in DNA: TGTGCCAGCAGCTGGGTGGGGACTTACGAGCAGTACTTC. Using reference TRBV13 and TRBJ2-7 for the parts outside the CDR3, the full variable domain is AAGVIQSPRHLIKEKRETATLKCYPIPRHDTVYWYQQGPGQDPQFLISFYEKMQSDKGSIPDRFSAQQFSDYHSELNMSSLELGDSALYFCASSWVGTYEQYFGPGTRLTVT.

This clone has more than one count but fewer than ten. The chain recombines TRBV6-5 with TRBJ2-7, with 8 bases fitting TRBD1. There are 16 residues in the CDR3. J gave up 3 bases and V 1 base, and 8 bases lay outside the gene matches. Per the germline V gene, CDR1 is MNHEY and CDR2 is SVGAGI. CDR3 residues: CASSYFLGQAIYEQYF. The CDR3 nucleotides read TGTGCCAGCAGTTACTTCTTGGGACAGGCCATCTACGAGCAGTACTTC.

This chain connects TRBV7-8 to TRBJ2-3, with a possible D match to TRBD1 (6 bases). Trimming stripped 5 bases from V and 1 base from J, with 16 bases between. Germline V gene sequence: CDR1 SGHVS, CDR2 FQNEAQ. CDR3 length: 16 residues. The CDR3 spells CASSGRVGAGTDTQYF. In nucleotides, the CDR3 is TGTGCCAGCAGCGGCCGGGTGGGGGCTGGCACAGATACGCAGTATTTT.

The chain links TRBV4-3 to TRBJ2-3; 9 bases match TRBD2. This CDR3 region has 18 residues. Germline V lookup: CDR1 LGHNA, CDR2 YSLEER. J lost 4 bases, V lost 1 base, and 12 bases had no gene match. The CDR3 sequence is CASSQVGSGGGAPDTQYF. CDR3 in DNA: TGCGCCAGCAGCCAAGTCGGGTCTGGCGGGGGGGCCCCAGATACGCAGTATTTT.

This clone was seen only a few times. Germline and junction disagree at one end, which may indicate a read error. The chain joins TRBV7-7 to TRBJ2-3; the D gene is possibly TRBD2 (5 bases). Germline V lookup: CDR1 SSHAT, CDR2 FNYEAQ (reference sequence). This CDR3 spans 13 amino acids. The CDR3 nucleotides read TGTGCTAGCAGCTTTAGCGTCACAGATACGCAGTATTTT. Protein: CASSFSVTDTQYF.

This chain connects TRBV19 to TRBJ2-5; TRBD2 is a possible D gene (6 bases). V lost 4 bases and J lost 5, with 14 bases in between. The CDR3 sequence is 14 residues long. Germline CDR1 and CDR2: LNHDA and SQIVND (reference sequence). The DNA for the CDR3 is TGTGCCAGTAGTACCCCCGGAGGGGCCGAGACCCAGTACTTC. It encodes CASSTPGGAETQYF.

This chain links TRBV11-1 with TRBJ2-5; D is tentatively TRBD1 or TRBD2 (5 bases each). CDR1 and CDR2 (germline): SGHAT, FQDESV (reference sequence). V lost 5 bases to trimming and J lost 0 bases, with 10 bases between them. This CDR3 is built from 14 residues. CDR3 sequence (DNA): TGTGCCAGCAGCCGACGGGGCAACCAAGAGACCCAGTACTTC. Its translation: CASSRRGNQETQYF.

This chain links TRBV7-2 with TRBJ2-3; TRBD1 is a possible D gene (6 bases). CDR1 is SGHTA and CDR2 is FQGNSA in the germline V gene. Trimming stripped 3 bases from V and 8 bases from J, with 9 bases between. This CDR3 spans 12 amino acids. In DNA form, the CDR3 reads TGTGCCAGCAGCTTTGAGGACAGTACGCAGTATTTT. Translated, it gives CASSFEDSTQYF. Together with reference TRBV7-2 and TRBJ2-3, the CDR3 gives the full variable domain: GAGVSQSPSNKVTEKGKDVELRCDPISGHTALYWYRQSLGQGLEFLIYFQGNSAPDKSGLPSDRFSAERTGGSVSTLTIQRTQQEDSAVYLCASSFEDSTQYFGPGTRLTVL.

This clone has just one count. The V call is TRBV5-6, the J call TRBJ1-5, with D perhaps matching TRBD1 (5 bases). The CDR3 consists of 16 residues. Germline V gives CDR1 SGHDT, CDR2 YYEEEE. V was clipped by 4 bases and J by 2 bases, with 16 bases between them. The CDR3 nucleotides read TGTGCCAGCAGCCGAAAGGGGTTTTGGGGCAATCAGCCCCAGCATTTT. Its translation is CASSRKGFWGNQPQHF.

The J gene is TRBJ2-5, the V gene TRBV19; 12 nucleotides agree with TRBD2. The CDR3 is 16 residues long. The ends lost 4 bases at V and 4 bases at J; junction bases unmatched: 7. Looked up from germline, CDR1 is LNHDA and CDR2 is SQIVND (reference sequence). The CDR3 loop reads CASSNLTSGSGETQYF. CDR3 nucleotide sequence: TGTGCCAGTAGTAACTTGACTAGCGGGAGTGGAGAGACCCAGTACTTC.

In its sample, this clone was seen a few times. The genes are TRBV7-9 and TRBJ1-5; D remains ambiguous. The ends were cut back, 2 bases at V and 11 bases at J, with 10 bases in the middle. The CDR3 has 12 residues. Germline values: CDR1 SEHNR, CDR2 FQNEAQ (reference sequence). CDR3 nucleotides: TGTGCCAGCAGCTTATCAGACCAAGCCCAGCATTTT. It yields the protein CASSLSDQAQHF.

In this sample, this clone turned up once. The CDR3 region has the DNA TGTGCCCGACCCCCCGGGAGCCCGAACAATGAGCAGTTCTTC. Its translation: CARPPGSPNNEQFF. The chain has TRBV18 and TRBJ2-1, with D possibly being TRBD2 (6 bases). CDR1 is KGHSH, CDR2 LQKENI, per germline. The CDR3 consists of 14 residues. Trimming took 11 bases from V and 5 from J, leaving 19 bases between them.

V gene TRBV6-5 combines with J gene TRBJ2-1; no clear D. Germline loops: CDR1 MNHEY, CDR2 SVGAGI. The CDR3 has 14 residues. Trimming took 5 bases from V and 4 from J, leaving 12 bases between them. The chain's CDR3 is CASSPRTSYNEQFF. The CDR3 coding sequence is TGTGCCAGCAGTCCTAGGACGTCTTACAATGAGCAGTTCTTC.

The chain joins TRBV6-1 to TRBJ2-1, with D possibly matching TRBD1 (6 bases). The CDR3 has 14 residues. Germline V lookup: CDR1 MNHNS, CDR2 SASEGT. The ends were cut back, 1 base at V and 4 bases at J, with 8 bases in the middle. This chain's CDR3 is CASSEGQEYNEQFF. For the CDR3, the DNA is TGTGCCAGCAGTGAAGGACAGGAGTACAATGAGCAGTTCTTC.